This T cell receptor beta chain derives from a study of T cell changes during pregnancy in multiple sclerosis. Sequenced by immunoSEQ multiplex PCR; TCRdb stores in-frame clones only, minus some. Of roughly 39,000 clones listed, about nine tenths were seen once; the top ten hold around an eighth. The germline gives CDR1 SEHNR, CDR2 FQNEAQ (reference sequence). CDR3 length equals 14 residues. The J segment lost 6 bases and the V segment lost 5 bases, leaving 9 bases of the junction unmatched. The sample in question was CD8+ T cells from peripheral blood mononuclear cells, obtained after pregnancy. The rearrangement joins TRBV7-9 to TRBJ2-7, with 8 bases aligning to TRBD2. The sequence was collected from a female donor with multiple sclerosis, enrolled in a pregnancy study. CDR3 region: CASSLGSGVVEQYF. The CDR3 DNA reads TGTGCCAGCAGCCTTGGTAGCGGGGTTGTCGAGCAGTACTTC. The entire variable domain, with the rest obtained from reference TRBV7-9 and TRBJ2-7, is as follows: DTGVSQNPRHKITKRGQNVTFRCDPISEHNRLYWYRQTLGQGPEFLTYFQNEAQLEKSRLLSDRFSAERPKGSFSTLEIQRTEQGDSAMYLCASSLGSGVVEQYFGPGTRLTVT.